The rows below give T cell receptor beta chains drawn from one sample of a study of cytomegalovirus exposure and HLA in healthy donors. Profiling relied on immunoSEQ multiplex PCR, and the TCRdb table lists in-frame clones only, not all of them. The data hold just under 95,000 clones, with over 70% observed a single time. Sample: PBMCs. The receptors were sampled from a girl aged 2 to 9 in good health and CMV-seropositive. CDR3s include the opening cysteine and the closing phenylalanine or tryptophan. Each record gives: V gene, J gene, clone size, D gene, CDR3 DNA, CDR3 protein. D genes are given only for firm matches. The size entry is marked missing in some rows and otherwise reads once, few, many or a size class.

>TRBV2|TRBJ2-1|NA|TRBD2
TGTGCCAGCAGTCGGGTAGCGGGCGTCTTCTCCTACAATGAGCAGTTCTTC
CASSRVAGVFSYNEQFF
>TRBV18|TRBJ1-2|NA|TRBD1
TGTGCCAGCGGACCCCAGGGACAGTCTAACTATGGCTACACCTTC
CASGPQGQSNYGYTF
>TRBV25-1|TRBJ1-1|NA|NA
TGTGCCAGCAGCCCTAGGGGGGGGACGACGGACACTGAAGCTTTCTTT
CASSPRGGTTDTEAFF
>TRBV28|TRBJ2-7|NA|NA
TGTGCCAGCAGTTTAACGCGGGACTCCTACGAGCAGTACTTC
CASSLTRDSYEQYF
>TRBV5-1|TRBJ1-2|NA|NA
TGCGCCAGCAGCTTGTCTTTGAACTATGGCTACACCTTC
CASSLSLNYGYTF
>TRBV25-1|TRBJ2-5|once|TRBD1
TGTGCCAGCAGTGAATACCAGGGGGCGTCTCAAGAGACCCAGTACTTC
CASSEYQGASQETQYF
>TRBV6-1|TRBJ2-5|NA|NA
TGTGCCAGCAGTGTGGAGGTTCAGGAGACCCAGTACTTC
CASSVEVQETQYF
>TRBV6-5|TRBJ1-3|NA|NA
TGTGCCAGCAGTTACGGGGGGGCTGGAGGAAACACCATATATTTT
CASSYGGAGGNTIYF
>TRBV9|TRBJ1-1|few|TRBD1
TGTGCCAGCAGCGTACAGGGGGCGCGGTATGATGAAGCTTTCTTT
CASSVQGARYDEAFF
>TRBV28|TRBJ2-3|NA|NA
TGTGCCAGCACCCCCAGTGGCACAGATACGCAGTATTTT
CASTPSGTDTQYF
>TRBV7-8|TRBJ1-1|NA|NA
TGTGCCAGCAGCTTAGTAAGGGGTACTGAAGCCTTCTTT
CASSLVRGTEAFF
>TRBV18|TRBJ2-6|NA|NA
TGTGCCAGCTCACTCCTACCCCCGGGACCCGGGGGAAACTCTGGGGCCAACGTCCTGACTTTC
CASSLLPPGPGGNSGANVLTF
>TRBV28|TRBJ2-6|NA|NA
TGTGCCAGCAGTTTGGCAGGCAGTGCCAACGTCCTGACTTTC
CASSLAGSANVLTF
>TRBV10-1|TRBJ1-2|few|NA
TGCGCCAGCAGTGATTCGGGTTCAGGGGGCTACACCTTC
CASSDSGSGGYTF
>TRBV5-6|TRBJ1-3|once|TRBD1
TGTGCCAGCAGCTGGGACAGGAGCGAGGTGACTGGAAACACCATATATTTT
CASSWDRSEVTGNTIYF
>TRBV6-4|TRBJ2-1|NA|TRBD1
TGTGCCAGCAGTGAGGGAGGGACAGGGGGCCACAATGAGCAGTTCTTC
CASSEGGTGGHNEQFF
>TRBV6-5|TRBJ1-2|NA|NA
TGTGCCAGCGCTCCACAGTCGCGAAACTATGGCTACACCTTC
CASAPQSRNYGYTF
>TRBV27|TRBJ2-3|NA|NA
TGTGCCAGCAGTTTAAGAGCACCTAGCACAGATACGCAGTATTTT
CASSLRAPSTDTQYF
>TRBV2|TRBJ1-1|NA|NA
TGTGCCAGCAGTGAAGACTGGAACACTGAAGCTTTCTTT
CASSEDWNTEAFF
>TRBV6-5|TRBJ2-1|NA|NA
TGTGCCAGCAGTAAACTAGCAGGCGAGCAGTTCTTC
CASSKLAGEQFF
>TRBV28|TRBJ2-7|NA|NA
TGTGCCTGTCAGGGGTCTAGCGGCCGGCGAAACGATCCCTACGAGCAGTACTTC
CACQGSSGRRNDPYEQYF
>TRBV5-1|TRBJ1-2|NA|TRBD1
TGCGCCAGCAGCCCGCGGACAGGGAATTCCGATGGCTACACCTTC
CASSPRTGNSDGYTF
>TRBV5-4|TRBJ2-1|NA|TRBD2
TGTGCCAGCAGCTCGGGACTAGCGGGTTACAATGAGCAGTTCTTC
CASSSGLAGYNEQFF
>TRBV19|TRBJ2-1|NA|TRBD2
TGTGCCAGTAGTCTCGCCGGGACTAGCGTGAATGAGCAGTTCTTC
CASSLAGTSVNEQFF
>TRBV5-6|TRBJ1-2|NA|NA
TGTGCCAGCAGCTTGCCAACAACGGGGGACGGCTACACCTTC
CASSLPTTGDGYTF
>TRBV19|TRBJ2-4|NA|NA
TGTGCCAGTAGTATATCGGGGTGGGCGAACATTCAGTACTTC
CASSISGWANIQYF
>TRBV7-9|TRBJ2-7|NA|NA
TGTGCCAGCAGCTTAGGGCCCCAGGGATCTGGCGAGCAGTACTTC
CASSLGPQGSGEQYF
>TRBV2|TRBJ2-2|NA|NA
TGTGCCAGCAGTTCCACCGGGGGTAACACCGGGGAGCTGTTTTTT
CASSSTGGNTGELFF
>TRBV27|TRBJ2-7|NA|TRBD2
TGTGCCAGCAGTTTCAGGCTAGCGGGAGCTTCCGAGCAGTACTTC
CASSFRLAGASEQYF
>TRBV14|TRBJ1-1|NA|NA
TGTGCCAGCAGCCAAGAATTCAAGGCAGGGCTGATGAACACTGAAGCTTTCTTT
CASSQEFKAGLMNTEAFF
>TRBV7-8|TRBJ1-5|NA|NA
TGTGCCAGCAGCTTAGCCCCGGTTTTGAATCAGCCCCAGCATTTT
CASSLAPVLNQPQHF
>TRBV10-3|TRBJ1-3|NA|NA
TGTGCCATCAGTGCAGACAGTTCGAACACCATATATTTT
CAISADSSNTIYF
>TRBV11-2|TRBJ1-1|NA|NA
TGTGCCAGCAGCTCTCAACTATCGAACACTGAAGCTTTCTTT
CASSSQLSNTEAFF
>TRBV10-3|TRBJ2-1|NA|NA
TGTGCCATCAGAGCGTCAACCAATGAGCAGTTCTTC
CAIRASTNEQFF
>TRBV4-3|TRBJ2-6|NA|NA
TGCGCCAGCAGCCAAGATTCCGGAGCAGGGGCCAACGTCCTGACTTTC
CASSQDSGAGANVLTF
>TRBV5-6|TRBJ1-2|NA|NA
TGTGCCAGCAGCTTCGGGAACGAGGATTGGGGCTACACCTTC
CASSFGNEDWGYTF
>TRBV4-3|TRBJ2-7|NA|TRBD2
TGCGCCAGCAGCCCCTCTCGGCTAGCGGGCCTCTCCTACGAGCAGTACTTC
CASSPSRLAGLSYEQYF
>TRBV28|TRBJ1-5|NA|TRBD1
TGTGCCAGCAGTAGGACAGGGCTGCGTCAGCCCCAGCATTTT
CASSRTGLRQPQHF
>TRBV5-1|TRBJ1-1|NA|TRBD1
TGCGCCAGCAGCGCGTCGACAGGGTTAAAAACTGAAGCTTTCTTT
CASSASTGLKTEAFF
>TRBV10-1|TRBJ1-1|few|TRBD1
TGCGCCAGCACCCGAAACAGGGGGGACACTGAAGCTTTCTTT
CASTRNRGDTEAFF
>TRBV6-1|TRBJ2-3|once|TRBD2
TGTGCCAGCAGTGCGGGTCGCCTAGCGGGCACAGATACGCAGTATTTT
CASSAGRLAGTDTQYF
>TRBV19|TRBJ2-7|NA|TRBD1
TGTGCCAGTAGTAAGGGACAGGACCTCTCCTACGAGCAGTACTTC
CASSKGQDLSYEQYF
>TRBV20-1|TRBJ1-1|few|TRBD1
TGCAGTGCAAGACCGGGACAGCAAGCTTTCTTT
CSARPGQQAFF
>TRBV4-2|TRBJ2-3|NA|TRBD2
TGTGCCAGCAGCCAAGCCCATGCGGGGGGAACAGATACGCAGTATTTT
CASSQAHAGGTDTQYF
>TRBV19|TRBJ2-5|NA|NA
TGTGCCAGTAGTATGGTCATAGAGGAGACCCAGTACTTC
CASSMVIEETQYF
>TRBV27|TRBJ1-2|NA|NA
TGTGCCAGCAGCGGGCGGGGTCCCTATGGCTACACCTTC
CASSGRGPYGYTF
>TRBV6-5|TRBJ2-7|NA|NA
TGTGCCAGCAGTTCCGTCGCGAGGCGAGAGCAGTACTTC
CASSSVARREQYF
>TRBV18|TRBJ1-3|NA|NA
TGTGCCAGCTCACCAGAGACTGTGGGAAACACCATATATTTT
CASSPETVGNTIYF
>TRBV6-1|TRBJ1-1|NA|NA
TGTGCCAGCAAAACGGGGAACACTGAAGCTTTCTTT
CASKTGNTEAFF
>TRBV4-3|TRBJ1-2|NA|NA
TGCGCCAGCAGCCAAGATGTGGGGCCGTACTACTATGGCTACACCTTC
CASSQDVGPYYYGYTF
>TRBV10-3|TRBJ1-5|NA|TRBD1
TGTGCCATCAGCGGAACACAGGGGGCCGGCAATCAGCCCCAGCATTTT
CAISGTQGAGNQPQHF
>TRBV6-5|TRBJ1-5|NA|TRBD1
TGTGCCAGCAGTTACAGGGGGCAGAATCAGCCCCAGCATTTT
CASSYRGQNQPQHF
>TRBV5-5|TRBJ2-6|NA|TRBD1
TGTGCCAGCAGCGCGGGACAGGGGCCCTCTGGGGCCAACGTCCTGACTTTC
CASSAGQGPSGANVLTF
>TRBV25-1|TRBJ1-1|NA|TRBD1
TGTGCCAGCAATTCGGGACAGGGTTCCACTGAAGCTTTCTTT
CASNSGQGSTEAFF